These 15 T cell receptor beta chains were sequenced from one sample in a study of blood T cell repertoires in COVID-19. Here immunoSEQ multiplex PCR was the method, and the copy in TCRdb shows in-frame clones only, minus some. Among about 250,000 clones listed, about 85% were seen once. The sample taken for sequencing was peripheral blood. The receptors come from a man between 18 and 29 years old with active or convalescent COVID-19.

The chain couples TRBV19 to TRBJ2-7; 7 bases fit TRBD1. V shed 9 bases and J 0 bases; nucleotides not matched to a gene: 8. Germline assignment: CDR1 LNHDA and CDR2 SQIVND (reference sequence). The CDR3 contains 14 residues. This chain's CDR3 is CASRRTGVSYEQYF. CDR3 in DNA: TGTGCCAGCAGAAGGACAGGCGTCTCCTACGAGCAGTACTTC.

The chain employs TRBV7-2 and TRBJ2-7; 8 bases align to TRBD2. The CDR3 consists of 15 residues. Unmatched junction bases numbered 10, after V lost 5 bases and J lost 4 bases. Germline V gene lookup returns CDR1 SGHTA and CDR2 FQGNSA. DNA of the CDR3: TGTGCCAGCAGCCAAGGACTAGCTAACATGTACGAGCAGTACTTC. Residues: CASSQGLANMYEQYF. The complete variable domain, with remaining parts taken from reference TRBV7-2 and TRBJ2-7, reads GAGVSQSPSNKVTEKGKDVELRCDPISGHTALYWYRQSLGQGLEFLIYFQGNSAPDKSGLPSDRFSAERTGGSVSTLTIQRTQQEDSAVYLCASSQGLANMYEQYFGPGTRLTVT.

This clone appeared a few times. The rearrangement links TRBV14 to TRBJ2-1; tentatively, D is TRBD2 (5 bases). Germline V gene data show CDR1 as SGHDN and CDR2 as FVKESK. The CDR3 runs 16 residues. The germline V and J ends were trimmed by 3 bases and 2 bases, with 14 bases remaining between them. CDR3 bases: TGTGCCAGCAGCCAGGCGGGCGATATCCCCTACAATGAGCAGTTCTTC. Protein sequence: CASSQAGDIPYNEQFF.

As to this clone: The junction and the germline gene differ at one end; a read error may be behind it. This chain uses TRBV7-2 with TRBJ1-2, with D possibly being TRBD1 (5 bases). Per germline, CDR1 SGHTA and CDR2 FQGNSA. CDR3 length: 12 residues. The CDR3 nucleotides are TGTGCCAGCAGCTCGTCGTTACAGGCCCTCCACTTC. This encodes CASSSSLQALHF.

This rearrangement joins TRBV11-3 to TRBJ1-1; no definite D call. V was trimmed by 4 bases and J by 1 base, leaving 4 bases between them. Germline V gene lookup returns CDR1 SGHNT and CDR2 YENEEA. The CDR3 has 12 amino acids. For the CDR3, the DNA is TGTGCCAGCAGCTCGTGGAACACTGAAGCTTTCTTT. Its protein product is CASSSWNTEAFF.

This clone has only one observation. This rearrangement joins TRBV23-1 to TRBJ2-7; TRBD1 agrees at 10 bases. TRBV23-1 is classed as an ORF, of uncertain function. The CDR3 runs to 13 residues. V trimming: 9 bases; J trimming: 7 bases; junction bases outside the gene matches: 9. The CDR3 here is CARTRQGAQEQYF. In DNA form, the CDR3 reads TGCGCCAGAACGCGACAGGGGGCTCAAGAGCAGTACTTC.

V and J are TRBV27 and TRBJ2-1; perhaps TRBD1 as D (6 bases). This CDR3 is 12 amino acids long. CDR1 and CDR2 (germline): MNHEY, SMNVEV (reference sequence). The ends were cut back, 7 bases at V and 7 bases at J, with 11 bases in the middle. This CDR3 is CASTRTGNEQFF. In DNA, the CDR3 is TGTGCCAGCACCCGAACAGGGAATGAGCAGTTCTTC.

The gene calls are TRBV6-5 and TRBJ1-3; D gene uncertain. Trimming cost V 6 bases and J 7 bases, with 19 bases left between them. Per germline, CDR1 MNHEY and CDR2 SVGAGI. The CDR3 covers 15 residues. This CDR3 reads CASSISRGFSNTIYF. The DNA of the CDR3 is TGTGCCAGCAGCATCTCACGGGGTTTCTCGAACACCATATATTTT.

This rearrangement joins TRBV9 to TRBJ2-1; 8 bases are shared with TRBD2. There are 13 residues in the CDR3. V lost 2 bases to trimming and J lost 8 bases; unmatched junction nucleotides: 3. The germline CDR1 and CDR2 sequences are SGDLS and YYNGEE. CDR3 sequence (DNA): TGTGCCAGCAGCGTCGCGGGGGGCCATGAGCAGTTCTTC. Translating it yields CASSVAGGHEQFF.

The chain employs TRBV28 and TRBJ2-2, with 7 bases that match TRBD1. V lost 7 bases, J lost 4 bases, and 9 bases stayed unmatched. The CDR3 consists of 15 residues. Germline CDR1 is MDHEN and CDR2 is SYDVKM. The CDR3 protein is CASTLQGIGTGELFF. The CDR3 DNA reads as TGTGCCAGCACCTTACAGGGGATCGGCACCGGGGAGCTGTTTTTT. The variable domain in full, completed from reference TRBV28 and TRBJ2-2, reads DVKVTQSSRYLVKRTGEKVFLECVQDMDHENMFWYRQDPGLGLRLIYFSYDVKMKEKGDIPEGYSVSREKKERFSLILESASTNQTSMYLCASTLQGIGTGELFFGEGSRLTVL.

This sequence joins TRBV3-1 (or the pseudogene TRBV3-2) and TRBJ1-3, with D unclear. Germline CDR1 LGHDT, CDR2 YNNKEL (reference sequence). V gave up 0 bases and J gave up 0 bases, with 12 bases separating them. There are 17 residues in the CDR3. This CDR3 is CASSQDRQEISGNTIYF. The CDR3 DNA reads TGTGCCAGCAGCCAAGATCGTCAGGAAATCTCTGGAAACACCATATATTTT.

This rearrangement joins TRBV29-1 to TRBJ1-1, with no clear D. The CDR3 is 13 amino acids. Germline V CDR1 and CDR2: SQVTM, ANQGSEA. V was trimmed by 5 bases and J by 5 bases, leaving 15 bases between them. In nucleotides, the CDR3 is TGCAGCGTTACAGTGTCGGGGAAAACTGAAGCTTTCTTT. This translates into CSVTVSGKTEAFF.

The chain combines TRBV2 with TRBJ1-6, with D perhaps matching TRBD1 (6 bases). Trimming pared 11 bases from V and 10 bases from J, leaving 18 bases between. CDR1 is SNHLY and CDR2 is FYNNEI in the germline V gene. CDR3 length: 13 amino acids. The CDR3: CAGFSGVGSPLHF. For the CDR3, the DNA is TGTGCCGGATTCTCAGGGGTGGGATCACCCCTCCACTTT.

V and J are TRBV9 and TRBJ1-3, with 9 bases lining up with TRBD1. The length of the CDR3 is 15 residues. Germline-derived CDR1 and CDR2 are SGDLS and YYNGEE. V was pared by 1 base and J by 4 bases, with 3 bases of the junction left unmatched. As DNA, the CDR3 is TGTGCCAGCAGCGTACGGACAGGGGCAGGAAACACCATATATTTT. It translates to CASSVRTGAGNTIYF. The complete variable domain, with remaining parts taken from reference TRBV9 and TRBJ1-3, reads DSGVTQTPKHLITATGQRVTLRCSPRSGDLSVYWYQQSLDQGLQFLIQYYNGEERAKGNILERFSAQQFPDLHSELNLSSLELGDSALYFCASSVRTGAGNTIYFGEGSWLTVV.

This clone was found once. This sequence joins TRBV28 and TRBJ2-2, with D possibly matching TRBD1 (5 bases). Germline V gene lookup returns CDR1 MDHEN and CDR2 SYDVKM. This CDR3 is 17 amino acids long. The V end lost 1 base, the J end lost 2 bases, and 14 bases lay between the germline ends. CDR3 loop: CASSLFGASTNTGELFF. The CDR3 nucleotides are TGTGCCAGCAGTTTATTTGGGGCCTCAACAAACACCGGGGAGCTGTTTTTT.